Presented here are 21 T cell receptor beta chains from one specimen sequenced in a study of Ad26.COV2.S vaccination and SARS-CoV-2 variants. Sequencing used immunoSEQ multiplex PCR; TCRdb keeps in-frame clones, though not all of them. The table lists around 350,000 clones, around 83% of them singletons, with around 3.3% in the top ten. Treatment denoted: 15 to 20 received Ad26.COV2.S at low or high dose, single or two shots; 5 received placebo; per-sample allocation not given. Sample collection was performed on day 63 after the first vaccine or placebo injection. Sample: peripheral blood, taken in a trial of Ad26.COV2.S vaccine versus placebo. These receptors all come from a person aged 18-65 years who received the Ad26.COV2.S COVID-19 vaccine or a placebo.

V and J are TRBV11-2 and TRBJ1-6; 7 positions agree with TRBD1. Germline values: CDR1 SGHAT, CDR2 FQNNGV. This CDR3 has 16 amino acids. V lost 0 bases, J lost 10 bases, and 9 bases stayed unmatched. The CDR3 coding sequence is TGTGCCAGCAGCTTAGAACCGACAGGGACCTGGTCACCCCTCCACTTT. Translating it yields CASSLEPTGTWSPLHF.

The chain combines TRBV7-2 with TRBJ2-3; D possibly corresponds to TRBD1 (5 bases). Germline lookup yields CDR1 SGHTA and CDR2 FQGNSA. This CDR3 is 14 amino acids long. V lost 5 bases and J 2 bases, leaving 11 bases between the germline ends. Here the CDR3 DNA reads TGTGCCAGCAGCCCCCCGGACAACACAGATACGCAGTATTTT. It translates to CASSPPDNTDTQYF.

The chain joins TRBV5-6 to TRBJ1-1; D might be TRBD1 (6 bases). Germline lookup yields CDR1 SGHDT and CDR2 YYEEEE. CDR3 size: 13 residues. Trimming took 4 bases from V and 3 from J, leaving 10 bases between them. The chain's CDR3 is CASSRQAHTEAFF. CDR3 coding DNA: TGTGCCAGCAGCCGACAGGCCCACACTGAAGCTTTCTTT.

The chain uses TRBV5-1 and TRBJ1-4; possibly TRBD1 for D (6 bases). V lost 4 bases and J 8 bases, leaving 15 bases between the germline ends. Germline assignment: CDR1 SGHRS and CDR2 YFSETQ. The CDR3 sequence is 14 residues long. This chain's CDR3 is CASSNRDTREKLFF. CDR3 sequence (DNA): TGCGCCAGCAGCAACCGGGACACGCGGGAAAAACTGTTTTTT.

The chain combines TRBV7-2 with TRBJ2-7, with TRBD2 matching over 10 bases. Germline V gene sequence: CDR1 SGHTA, CDR2 FQGNSA. This CDR3 is 16 amino acids long. V trimming: 1 base; J trimming: 0 bases; junction bases outside the gene matches: 3. The CDR3 loop is CASSLGLAGSSYEQYF. CDR3 in DNA: TGTGCCAGCAGCTTAGGACTAGCGGGCAGCTCCTACGAGCAGTACTTC.

The chain carries TRBV5-5 and TRBJ1-4; D remains ambiguous. The CDR3 has 14 amino acids. Trimming took off 5 bases at V and 7 bases at J, with 15 bases between the two ends. The V gene's germline CDR1 is SGHKS and CDR2 YYEKEE (reference sequence). CDR3 sequence (DNA): TGTGCCAGCAGTTCCGGACCCTGGGGTGAAAAACTGTTTTTT. This encodes CASSSGPWGEKLFF.

This clone was counted once. The chain recombines TRBV9 with TRBJ1-1; D is unclear. CDR1 is SGDLS, CDR2 YYNGEE, per germline. This CDR3 has 13 amino acids. V dropped 0 bases and J dropped 4 bases, with 7 bases sitting between them. CDR3 sequence (DNA): TGTGCCAGCAGCGTAGACGCGATCACTGAAGCTTTCTTT. Its protein product is CASSVDAITEAFF.

V and J are TRBV30 and TRBJ1-1, with TRBD1 identical over 7 bases. The CDR3 loop spans 14 amino acids. The V gene's germline CDR1 is GTSNPN and CDR2 SVGIG (reference sequence). V lost 0 bases to trimming and J lost 3 bases; unmatched junction nucleotides: 4. Here the CDR3 reads CAWSVRGRDTEAFF. The CDR3 DNA sequence: TGTGCCTGGAGTGTGAGGGGGCGGGACACTGAAGCTTTCTTT.

This clone is a singleton in its sample. This sequence joins TRBV30 and TRBJ1-6; D not certain. CDR1 and CDR2 (germline): GTSNPN, SVGIG (reference sequence). The CDR3 length is 14 residues. The V gene lost 4 bases and the J gene lost 10 bases, with 17 bases spanning the gap. The CDR3 loop is CAWNSIGIGSPLHF. The CDR3 bases are TGTGCCTGGAATTCCATCGGTATAGGCTCACCCCTCCACTTT.

V usage is TRBV13 and J usage is TRBJ2-5, with TRBD1 matching 11 bases. There are 17 residues in the CDR3. The germline V gene has CDR1 PRHDT and CDR2 FYEKMQ (reference sequence). After removal of 2 bases from V and 5 bases from J, the junction contained 10 bases not matched to a gene. The CDR3 sequence: CASSLWTGGVGWETQYF. For the CDR3, the DNA is TGTGCCAGCAGCTTATGGACAGGGGGCGTCGGTTGGGAGACCCAGTACTTC.

The CDR3: CAWSEIDQPQHF. CDR3 sequence (DNA): TGTGCCTGGAGTGAAATCGATCAGCCCCAGCATTTT. The chain combines TRBV30 with TRBJ1-5; no definite D call. CDR1 is GTSNPN and CDR2 is SVGIG in the germline V gene (reference sequence). V lost 1 base, J lost 5 bases, and 6 bases lay in between. The CDR3 runs to 12 residues.

The chain is built from TRBV29-1 and TRBJ2-7; 13 positions match TRBD2. This CDR3 spans 14 amino acids. The ends lost 5 bases at V and 4 bases at J; junction bases unmatched: 5. The germline V gene encodes CDR1 SQVTM and CDR2 ANQGSEA. The CDR3 loop reads CSVQLTSGRYEQYF. The DNA of the CDR3 is TGCAGCGTTCAATTGACTAGCGGGAGGTACGAGCAGTACTTC.

CDR3 sequence reads: CASSLDGGRFARLFF. The DNA of the CDR3 is TGTGCCAGCAGTTTAGATGGAGGGCGATTCGCTCGGCTGTTTTTT. The chain uses TRBV28 and TRBJ2-2; D may be TRBD2 (6 bases). V was cut by 2 bases and J by 13 bases, with 20 bases left in between. Germline V gene data show CDR1 as MDHEN and CDR2 as SYDVKM. The CDR3 sequence is 15 residues long. The variable domain in full, with the rest retrieved from reference TRBV28 and TRBJ2-2, is DVKVTQSSRYLVKRTGEKVFLECVQDMDHENMFWYRQDPGLGLRLIYFSYDVKMKEKGDIPEGYSVSREKKERFSLILESASTNQTSMYLCASSLDGGRFARLFFGEGSRLTVL.

This chain connects TRBV24-1 to TRBJ2-7; tentatively, D is TRBD1 (5 bases). Trimming removed 2 bases at V and 3 bases at J, with 22 bases between. The CDR3 extends over 18 amino acids. Germline V gene sequence: CDR1 KGHDR, CDR2 SFDVKD. In DNA form, the CDR3 reads TGTGCCACCAGTGATTCCACGCCGACCGCAGGGAATCACTACGAGCAGTACTTC. It encodes CATSDSTPTAGNHYEQYF.

This clone was seen only a few times. The chain joins TRBV7-8 to TRBJ1-1; no firm D call. CDR3 length: 13 amino acids. Germline V CDR1 and CDR2: SGHVS, FQNEAQ. V was shortened by 5 bases and J by 0 bases, with 7 bases between the two germline ends. The CDR3 is CASSKDLNTEAFF. DNA of the CDR3: TGTGCCAGCAGCAAGGACCTGAACACTGAAGCTTTCTTT.

The rearrangement uses TRBV5-1 and TRBJ2-5, with 7 bases aligning to TRBD1. The CDR3 length is 17 residues. The V gene end was trimmed by 1 base and the J gene end by 3 bases; junction bases not matched to a gene: 12. Germline CDR1 reads SGHRS; CDR2 reads YFSETQ. The CDR3 sequence: CASSLSALGTEEETQYF. The CDR3 DNA reads as TGCGCCAGCAGCTTGAGCGCCTTAGGGACAGAAGAAGAGACCCAGTACTTC.

V is TRBV6-5 and J is TRBJ2-7, with 8 nucleotides matching TRBD1. The germline gives CDR1 MNHEY, CDR2 SVGAGI. The CDR3 runs 15 residues. Trimming removed 2 bases from V and 9 bases from J; junction bases left unmatched: 12. The CDR3 DNA follows: TGTGCCAGCAGTTACGGGGGACAGGCGGGCTCAGGGCAGTACTTC. This sequence encodes CASSYGGQAGSGQYF.

V usage is TRBV19 and J usage is TRBJ2-1; TRBD2 aligns across 12 bases. The length of the CDR3 is 15 residues. Looked up from germline, CDR1 is LNHDA and CDR2 is SQIVND (reference sequence). V shed 5 bases, J shed 7 bases, and the junction held 6 bases outside the gene matches. The CDR3 DNA is TGTGCCAGTAGTTTCCTAGCGGGGGGGCTGAATGAGCAGTTCTTC. It encodes CASSFLAGGLNEQFF.

The chain has TRBV9 and TRBJ2-3; 7 nucleotides agree with TRBD1. The CDR3 totals 16 residues. Germline V lookup: CDR1 SGDLS, CDR2 YYNGEE. With V trimmed by 4 bases and J by 0 bases, 8 bases remained unmatched. The CDR3 sequence: CASSRYRGGSTDTQYF. The CDR3 nucleotides read TGTGCCAGCAGCAGATACAGGGGTGGAAGCACAGATACGCAGTATTTT.

V is TRBV3-1 (or the pseudogene TRBV3-2) and J is TRBJ2-1; 7 bases map to TRBD2. After removal of 4 bases from V and 2 bases from J, the junction contained 5 bases not matched to a gene. The CDR3 covers 15 residues. The germline V gene encodes CDR1 LGHDT and CDR2 YNNKEL (reference sequence). The CDR3 reads CASSRGLVPYNEQFF. The CDR3 DNA sequence: TGTGCCAGCAGCCGAGGACTAGTACCCTACAATGAGCAGTTCTTC.

J is TRBJ1-4 and V is TRBV5-4; 7 bases are shared with TRBD1. V lost 6 bases and J lost 4; bases outside the gene matches: 3. Germline V gene data show CDR1 as SGHNT and CDR2 as YYREEE (reference sequence). The CDR3 contains 13 residues. This chain's CDR3 is CASKGGYNEKLFF. CDR3 nucleotides: TGTGCCAGCAAAGGGGGCTATAATGAAAAACTGTTTTTT.